This T cell receptor beta chain was sequenced in a study of cytomegalovirus exposure and HLA in healthy donors. Overall study findings and caveats: For most TCR beta V segments, an earlier analysis put the productive rate at about 87% or about 30% of the time.

Both 60 Vbeta primers and 13 Jbeta primers went into the PCR. Repertoires were generated with immunoSEQ multiplex PCR, while TCRdb's copy carries only in-frame clones and drops some. The top ten clones hold approximately 2.4% of a sample with some 110,000 clones, roughly 75% of them seen once. V lost 1 base to trimming and J lost 8 bases; unmatched junction nucleotides: 7. Germline-derived CDR1 and CDR2 are SGHRS and YFSETQ. CDR3 size: 15 residues. Details on this clone: The antigen remains unidentified.

Source material: PBMCs. This TCR came from a man between 35 and 55 years old in good health and CMV-seronegative. V and J are TRBV5-1 and TRBJ2-1; 9 positions agree with TRBD2. The CDR3 DNA is TGCGCCAGCAGCTTGTCGGCGGGGGGGATCGATGAGCAGTTCTTC. Translating gives CASSLSAGGIDEQFF.